These 26 T cell receptor beta chains were sequenced from one sample in a study of CDR3 diversity in severe acne. TCRdb fed the PCR reads into MiXCR, producing one record per CDR3 protein. This table holds more than 85,000 distinct CDR3 sequences, approximately 49% found once. Input material: blood. The receptors come from a male donor with severe acne vulgaris.

The chain recombines TRBV19 with TRBJ2-1; no definite D call. The CDR3 length is 14 residues. V was clipped by 1 base and J by 7 bases, with 11 bases between them. Germline V gene lookup returns CDR1 LNHDA and CDR2 SQIVND (reference sequence). This CDR3 is CASSIGGRSNEQFF. The CDR3 bases are TGTGCCAGTAGTATAGGCGGAAGGTCTAATGAGCAGTTCTTC.

The sample holds many counts of this clonotype. One junction end disagrees with the germline gene, perhaps due to a read error. The V call is TRBV6-2 or TRBV6-3, the J call TRBJ2-1; 12 nucleotides align to TRBD1. This CDR3 contains 17 residues. Per the germline V gene, CDR1 is MNHEY and CDR2 is SVGEGT. CDR3 coding DNA: TGTGCCTGCAGTTACTCGATAGGGGACAGGGGGCTCAATGAGCAGTTCTTC. It translates to CACSYSIGDRGLNEQFF.

The sample holds a few counts of this clonotype. The gene calls are TRBV7-8 and TRBJ2-1; TRBD2 aligns across 9 bases. The V segment lost 5 bases and the J segment 5 bases; nucleotides outside the gene matches: 10. The CDR3 has 16 residues. CDR1 SGHVS and CDR2 FQNEAQ come from the germline V gene. The CDR3 DNA reads as TGTGCCAGCAGCCCACGGGGACTAGCCAGCCACAATGAGCAGTTCTTC. As protein: CASSPRGLASHNEQFF.

The chain carries TRBV24-1 and TRBJ2-2; TRBD1 might be the D (6 bases). The CDR3 totals 14 residues. Trimming took off 6 bases at V and 5 bases at J, with 12 bases between the two ends. CDR1 and CDR2 (germline): KGHDR, SFDVKD. The CDR3 DNA reads TGTGCCACCAGTCAGGACAGTTTTACCGGGGAGCTGTTTTTT. The encoded protein is CATSQDSFTGELFF.

The chain couples TRBV20-1 to TRBJ2-1; a possible D gene is TRBD2 (6 bases). Germline V CDR1 and CDR2: DFQATT, SNEGSKA (reference sequence). Trimming removed 6 bases at V and 9 bases at J, with 15 bases between. The CDR3 is made up of 12 amino acids. For the CDR3, the DNA is TGCAGTGCACGAGTCCGCGGGACTGAGCAGTTCTTC. Amino acid sequence: CSARVRGTEQFF.

The sample holds a few counts of this clonotype. The V gene is TRBV3-1, the J gene TRBJ2-2; D gene uncertain. V lost 1 base, J lost 5 bases, and 5 bases lay in between. Germline CDR1 LGHDT, CDR2 YNNKEL (reference sequence). CDR3 length: 13 amino acids. In nucleotides, the CDR3 is TGTGCCAGCAGCCAAGCTGGGACCGGGGAGCTGTTTTTT. It yields the protein CASSQAGTGELFF.

As regards this clonotype: A clone one base away is much larger, so this may be a read error. V and J are TRBV6-6 and TRBJ2-7; 9 nucleotides agree with TRBD1. Germline CDR1 and CDR2: MNHNY and SVGAGI (reference sequence). The CDR3 consists of 14 residues. CDR3: CTSSPRDRVYEQYF. The CDR3 DNA reads TGTACCAGCAGTCCCCGGGACAGGGTGTACGAGCAGTACTTC.

V and J are TRBV2 and TRBJ2-5; 8 nucleotides agree with TRBD2. CDR1 is SNHLY and CDR2 is FYNNEI in the germline V gene. The CDR3 consists of 14 residues. Trimming took 5 bases from V and 4 from J; bases not matched to a gene: 6. The CDR3 protein is CASSPGTSGETQYF. CDR3 sequence (DNA): TGTGCCAGCAGTCCCGGGACTAGTGGAGAGACCCAGTACTTC.

This clonotype occurred once. The rearrangement uses TRBV25-1 and TRBJ1-1; D remains unclear. Germline lookup yields CDR1 MGHDK and CDR2 SYGVNS. This CDR3 has 13 residues. V dropped 0 bases and J dropped 4 bases, with 6 bases sitting between them. CDR3 sequence reads: CASSEYEGTEAFF. The CDR3, as DNA: TGTGCCAGCAGTGAATATGAGGGCACTGAAGCTTTCTTT.

The V call is TRBV19, the J call TRBJ2-5; no clear D. The CDR3 loop spans 13 amino acids. The V gene lost 5 bases and the J gene lost 2 bases, with 9 bases spanning the gap. Germline V gene sequence: CDR1 LNHDA, CDR2 SQIVND (reference sequence). The CDR3 sequence is CASSWSAQETQYF. Written as DNA, the CDR3 is TGTGCCAGTAGTTGGTCGGCACAAGAGACCCAGTACTTC.

In this sample, this clonotype turned up many times. The chain is built from TRBV6-4 and TRBJ2-1, with 9 bases that match TRBD2. V lost 6 bases to trimming and J lost 5 bases; unmatched junction nucleotides: 5. The CDR3 consists of 14 residues. Germline values: CDR1 MRHNA, CDR2 SNTAGT. CDR3 region: CASSEREEHNEQFF. DNA of the CDR3: TGTGCCAGCAGCGAGCGGGAGGAACACAATGAGCAGTTCTTC.

The J gene is TRBJ1-1, the V gene TRBV10-3; D is ambiguous. The CDR3 has 12 amino acids. In germline, CDR1 is ENHRY, CDR2 SYGVKD. V lost 3 bases and J lost 7, with 9 bases in between. CDR3 coding DNA: TGTGCCATCAGTGATTACACGAATGAAGCTTTCTTT. Protein sequence: CAISDYTNEAFF.

The V and J genes are TRBV15 and TRBJ2-7; 8 nucleotides line up with TRBD1. The CDR3 is 16 residues long. The junction had 6 bases not matched to a gene; V was cut back by 0 bases and J by 2 bases. Germline loops: CDR1 LNHNV, CDR2 YYDKDF (reference sequence). In nucleotides, the CDR3 is TGTGCCACCAGCAGAGAAAGTCCGGGACAGGCCTACGAGCAGTACTTC. Translating gives CATSRESPGQAYEQYF.

The rearrangement joins TRBV11-2 to TRBJ1-1; D remains ambiguous. V was shortened by 5 bases and J by 3 bases, with 4 bases between the two germline ends. The CDR3 covers 11 residues. CDR1 SGHAT and CDR2 FQNNGV come from the germline V gene. The CDR3 coding sequence is TGTGCCAGCAGCCTCTACACTGAAGCTTTCTTT. Translation: CASSLYTEAFF.

This clonotype was counted a few times. The chain joins TRBV6-4 to TRBJ1-1, with TRBD1 as a possible D gene (6 bases). This CDR3 spans 15 amino acids. Germline CDR1 is MRHNA and CDR2 is SNTAGT. Trimming took off 6 bases at V and 1 base at J, with 15 bases between the two ends. The CDR3 nucleotides read TGTGCCAGCAGAGCGTCAGACAGGCCGAACACTGAAGCTTTCTTT. Protein: CASRASDRPNTEAFF.

This clonotype was counted ten times or more. The V call is TRBV2, the J call TRBJ2-5; TRBD2 matches 8 bases. The germline V gene encodes CDR1 SNHLY and CDR2 FYNNEI. The CDR3 runs to 15 residues. Unmatched junction bases numbered 10, after V lost 5 bases and J lost 5 bases. As DNA, the CDR3 is TGTGCCAGCAGTAAGGGAGGGGCGGGAGGCGAGACCCAGTACTTC. Translation gives CASSKGGAGGETQYF.

This chain joins TRBV20-1 and TRBJ2-7; 9 nucleotides match TRBD1. V dropped 6 bases and J dropped 7; count of bases not matched to a gene: 13. CDR3 length: 14 residues. In germline, CDR1 is DFQATT, CDR2 SNEGSKA (reference sequence). CDR3 nucleotides: TGCAGTGCCCACGACAGGGGGGCTGGTGGGGAGCAGTACTTC. It is translated as CSAHDRGAGGEQYF.

As for this clonotype: Its ends do not fully match the called genes, so a read error is possible. The V call is TRBV11-3, the J call TRBJ2-7, with a possible D match to TRBD2 (5 bases). This CDR3 is 15 amino acids long. Germline lookup yields CDR1 SGHNT and CDR2 YENEEA. CDR3 DNA sequence: TGTGCCAGCAGCCCTGGGATAGGGTCAGCCGGGGAGCTGTACTTC. It translates to CASSPGIGSAGELYF.

This chain connects TRBV19 to TRBJ2-2; 14 nucleotides line up with TRBD2. The CDR3 is 18 amino acids. V dropped 3 bases and J dropped 6; count of bases not matched to a gene: 9. Germline V gene sequence: CDR1 LNHDA, CDR2 SQIVND (reference sequence). CDR3 sequence (DNA): TGTGCCAGTAGTATGCTTCGACTAGCGGGAGGGCCGCCCGGGGAGCTGTTTTTT. Encoded protein: CASSMLRLAGGPPGELFF.

In its sample, this clonotype was seen once. The CDR3 spells CASSYGEYRNTEAFF. In DNA form, the CDR3 reads TGTGCCAGCAGTTACGGAGAATACAGAAACACTGAAGCTTTCTTT. This rearrangement joins TRBV6-5 to TRBJ1-1; D not certain. Germline loops: CDR1 MNHEY, CDR2 SVGAGI. V lost 2 bases and J lost 2, with 12 bases in between. The CDR3 totals 15 residues.

V usage is TRBV7-3 and J usage is TRBJ2-7; TRBD1 agrees at 9 bases. CDR1 SGHTA and CDR2 FQGTGA come from the germline V gene. CDR3 length equals 15 residues. V shed 2 bases and J 2 bases; nucleotides not matched to a gene: 4. The CDR3, as DNA: TGTGCCAGCAGCTTAGGAGGGACAGGGCCCTACGAGCAGTACTTC. As protein: CASSLGGTGPYEQYF.

This clonotype was detected ten times or more. The rearrangement uses TRBV24-1 and TRBJ2-5; 10 nucleotides match TRBD2. The junction had 5 bases not matched to a gene; V was cut back by 0 bases and J by 5 bases. Per germline, CDR1 KGHDR and CDR2 SFDVKD. The CDR3 spans 16 residues. The CDR3 is CATSDLGAGGTETQYF. CDR3 sequence (DNA): TGTGCCACCAGTGATTTGGGAGCGGGAGGGACGGAGACCCAGTACTTC.

DNA of the CDR3: TGTGCCACCTTGGGGGTCGCTGGAGATACGCAGTATTTT. Translation gives CATLGVAGDTQYF. The V and J genes are TRBV24-1 and TRBJ2-3; TRBD1 or TRBD2 may be the D gene (5 bases each). Germline V CDR1 and CDR2: KGHDR, SFDVKD. The V end was cut by 9 bases, the J end by 5 bases, with 14 bases between. This CDR3 has 13 residues.

DNA for the CDR3: TGTGCCACCAGACCGACAGGTGAGAACACCGGGGTGTCGGGAGAGACCCAGTACTTC. Amino acid sequence: CATRPTGENTGVSGETQYF. The rearrangement uses TRBV24-1 and TRBJ2-5; weak D call: TRBD1 (6 bases). Germline-derived CDR1 and CDR2 are KGHDR and SFDVKD. V lost 7 bases and J lost 4, with 30 bases in between. The CDR3 runs to 19 residues.

This clonotype occurred once. The chain uses TRBV7-9 and TRBJ1-1; tentative D call: TRBD1 (5 bases). Deletions cut 5 bases from V and 3 bases from J, with 16 bases between. The CDR3 contains 15 residues. CDR1 is SEHNR and CDR2 is FQNEAQ in the germline V gene (reference sequence). In DNA, the CDR3 is TGTGCCAGCAGCCCCACCACGAGGGGTGACACTGAAGCTTTCTTT. This encodes CASSPTTRGDTEAFF.

The chain links TRBV28 to TRBJ1-1; the D gene is possibly TRBD1 (6 bases). Germline V gene data show CDR1 as MDHEN and CDR2 as SYDVKM. The CDR3 contains 14 residues. The V gene lost 6 bases and the J gene lost 0 bases, with 11 bases spanning the gap. The CDR3, as DNA: TGTGCCAGCAGGTACGGACAGTTGAACACTGAAGCTTTCTTT. It specifies CASRYGQLNTEAFF.